The rows below give T cell receptor beta chains drawn from one sample of a study of CD8 T cells in Susac syndrome. TCRdb independently ran MiXCR on the immunoSEQ multiplex PCR reads; one entry per CDR3 protein. The sample carries fewer than 350,000 distinct CDR3 sequences, about 90% recorded once. The sequenced material came from CD4+ T cells from PBMCs. The source is a human donor with multiple sclerosis. Each CDR3 is given with its conserved first and last residue. Fields, in order: V gene, J gene, clone size, D gene, CDR3 protein, CDR3 DNA. A D gene is named only where the DNA matches it firmly. Some rows have no size entry. The others give once, few or many, or a class for an expanded clone.

TRBV11-2,TRBJ2-3,NA,NA,CASSLPGASDTQYF,TGTGCCAGCAGCTTACCGGGGGCCTCAGATACGCAGTATTTT
TRBV2,TRBJ2-1,NA,NA,CASRSAIRGVWEQFF,TGTGCCAGCAGAAGCGCTATTCGAGGGGTTTGGGAGCAGTTCTTC
TRBV3-1,TRBJ2-1,NA,NA,CASSRRESSYNEQFF,TGTGCCAGCAGCCGACGCGAGAGCTCCTACAATGAGCAGTTCTTC
TRBV20-1,TRBJ2-5,once,NA,CSARGWGVPAHQLETQYF,TGCAGTGCTAGAGGGTGGGGGGTCCCTGCTCATCAATTAGAGACCCAGTACTTC
TRBV12-2,TRBJ2-4,NA,NA,CASRLGQRATLAKNIQYF,TGTGCAAGTCGCTTAGGACAGAGGGCGACCCTAGCCAAAAACATTCAGTACTTC
TRBV10-3,TRBJ2-7,NA,TRBD1,CAISEGTGNRVYEQYF,TGTGCCATCAGTGAGGGGACAGGGAATAGGGTCTACGAGCAGTACTTC
TRBV20-1,TRBJ2-7,NA,TRBD1,CSATLRTGVHEQYF,TGCAGTGCTACTCTAAGGACAGGGGTCCACGAGCAGTACTTC
TRBV7-9,TRBJ1-2,NA,TRBD1,CASSRDRVDGYTF,TGTGCCAGCAGCCGAGACAGGGTAGATGGCTACACCTTC
TRBV29-1,TRBJ2-1,NA,NA,CSGEDPWDEQFF,TGCAGCGGGGAGGACCCTTGGGATGAGCAGTTCTTC
TRBV18,TRBJ2-2,NA,TRBD2,CASSPLAGDTGELFF,TGTGCCAGCTCACCTCTAGCGGGAGACACCGGGGAGCTGTTTTTT
TRBV20-1,TRBJ2-1,NA,NA,CSARDPGRPNEQFF,TGCAGTGCTAGAGACCCTGGCAGGCCCAATGAGCAGTTCTTC
TRBV29-1,TRBJ1-1,NA,TRBD1,CATLKGALNTEAFF,TGCGCCACCTTGAAGGGGGCCTTGAACACTGAAGCTTTCTTT
TRBV5-1,TRBJ1-2,NA,NA,CASSLGSPSGGYTF,TGCGCCAGCAGCTTGGGCAGTCCTTCCGGGGGCTACACCTTC
TRBV7-3,TRBJ2-2,NA,TRBD2,CASSLRLAGNTGELFF,TGTGCCAGCAGCTTAAGACTAGCGGGGAACACCGGGGAGCTGTTTTTT
TRBV12-3/TRBV12-4,TRBJ1-1,once,NA,CASSSGTGNMNTEAFF,TGTGCCAGCAGTTCAGGGACGGGTAATATGAACACTGAAGCTTTCTTT
TRBV5-4,TRBJ2-2,few,TRBD2,CASSLRIRGAGELFF,TGTGCCAGCAGCTTGAGAATTCGGGGGGCCGGGGAGCTGTTTTTT
TRBV19,TRBJ1-1,NA,NA,CASSIAPGRAGGTEAFF,TGTGCCAGTAGTATCGCCCCAGGCAGGGCGGGGGGTACTGAAGCTTTCTTT
TRBV4-1,TRBJ1-3,NA,NA,CASSQEITVGAGNTIYF,TGCGCCAGCAGCCAAGAAATTACTGTAGGCGCTGGAAACACCATATATTTT
TRBV5-1,TRBJ1-2,NA,TRBD1,CASSFSGQQRYGYTF,TGCGCCAGCAGCTTTTCGGGACAGCAGAGGTATGGCTACACCTTC
TRBV2,TRBJ2-7,NA,TRBD2,CASREKSGGASYEQYF,TGTGCCAGCAGGGAAAAAAGCGGGGGGGCCTCCTACGAGCAGTACTTC
TRBV12-3/TRBV12-4,TRBJ1-1,NA,NA,CASRKVGHTEAFF,TGTGCCAGCAGGAAAGTAGGGCACACTGAAGCTTTCTTT
TRBV4-1,TRBJ2-7,NA,TRBD2,CASSQPQRGRSSYEQYF,TGCGCCAGCAGCCAACCTCAGCGGGGAAGGAGCTCCTACGAGCAGTACTTC
TRBV9,TRBJ1-3,NA,NA,CASSVGGGTLSGNTIYF,TGTGCCAGCAGCGTAGGGGGGGGAACCCTCTCTGGAAACACCATATATTTT
TRBV20-1,TRBJ1-1,NA,TRBD1,CSAPQQGAMNTEAFF,TGCAGTGCCCCACAACAGGGGGCAATGAACACTGAAGCTTTCTTT
TRBV18,TRBJ1-2,NA,NA,CASSLGGLDYGYTF,TGTGCCAGCTCACTCGGGGGCCTTGACTATGGCTACACCTTC
TRBV20-1,TRBJ2-3,once,NA,CSARDPGPDTQYF,TGCAGTGCTAGAGATCCCGGACCAGATACGCAGTATTTT
TRBV5-1,TRBJ2-5,NA,NA,CASSIDWGIQEVGQYF,TGCGCCAGCAGTATCGACTGGGGTATCCAAGAGGTTGGCCAGTACTTC
TRBV9,TRBJ2-5,NA,NA,CASSVLQGSYQETQYF,TGTGCCAGCAGCGTATTACAGGGTTCGTACCAAGAGACCCAGTACTTC
TRBV12-3/TRBV12-4,TRBJ1-5,NA,TRBD1,CASSFRGLTGTGGYQPQHF,TGTGCCAGCAGTTTTAGGGGACTAACCGGGACAGGGGGCTATCAGCCCCAGCATTTT
TRBV5-1,TRBJ1-1,NA,NA,CASSLIGTEAFF,TGCGCCAGCAGCTTAATCGGCACTGAAGCTTTCTTT
TRBV5-5,TRBJ2-5,NA,NA,CASRERQWFGTQETQYF,TGTGCCAGCCGCGAACGTCAGTGGTTCGGAACACAAGAGACCCAGTACTTC
TRBV7-3,TRBJ2-2,NA,NA,CASSLDSPTQLFF,TGTGCCAGCAGCTTGGACTCCCCGACCCAGCTGTTTTTT
TRBV28,TRBJ2-7,NA,NA,CASSLFPGEQYF,TGTGCCAGCAGTTTATTCCCCGGCGAGCAGTACTTC
TRBV18,TRBJ1-1,NA,NA,CASSPRQLTEAFF,TGTGCCAGCTCACCACGACAGCTCACTGAAGCTTTCTTT
TRBV5-1,TRBJ2-4,few,TRBD2,CASSTGLAGGPRDIQYF,TGCGCCAGCAGCACCGGACTAGCGGGGGGGCCGCGGGACATTCAGTACTTC
TRBV6-5,TRBJ2-7,NA,NA,CASRALLGPYEQYF,TGTGCCAGCAGAGCGCTCCTAGGGCCTTACGAGCAGTACTTC
TRBV14,TRBJ2-1,NA,NA,CASSRGLSSYNEQFF,TGTGCCAGCAGTCGCGGGTTAAGCTCCTACAATGAGCAGTTCTTC
TRBV20-1,TRBJ2-1,NA,TRBD2,CSASPSGRNNEQFF,TGCAGTGCTAGTCCTAGCGGGAGGAACAATGAGCAGTTCTTC
TRBV20-1,TRBJ1-5,NA,NA,CSGRPSGNQPQHF,TGCAGTGGGAGACCCTCGGGGAATCAGCCCCAGCATTTT
TRBV4-2,TRBJ2-5,NA,TRBD2,CASSQGVAGVEETQYF,TGTGCCAGCAGCCAAGGGGTAGCGGGAGTTGAGGAGACCCAGTACTTC
TRBV6-5,TRBJ2-1,NA,NA,CASSSNRGSRANEQFF,TGTGCCAGCAGTTCAAACCGCGGGTCGCGGGCGAATGAGCAGTTCTTC